This TCR beta chain was sequenced in a study of T cell changes during pregnancy in multiple sclerosis. Losses at the gene ends were 4 bases for V and 6 bases for J; bases not matched to a gene: 3. The CDR3 loop spans 12 amino acids. Germline CDR1 SGHDT, CDR2 YYEEEE. Measured with immunoSEQ multiplex PCR; TCRdb has only the in-frame clones, and not every one. The repertoire holds more than 50,000 clones, with about 91% as singletons. The receptor was isolated from a female donor with multiple sclerosis, enrolled in a pregnancy study. Sample: peripheral blood, taken before pregnancy. The genes are TRBV5-6 and TRBJ1-1; 7 nucleotides match TRBD1. This CDR3 is CASSIGTAEAFF. CDR3 nucleotide sequence: TGTGCCAGCAGCATCGGGACAGCTGAAGCTTTCTTT.